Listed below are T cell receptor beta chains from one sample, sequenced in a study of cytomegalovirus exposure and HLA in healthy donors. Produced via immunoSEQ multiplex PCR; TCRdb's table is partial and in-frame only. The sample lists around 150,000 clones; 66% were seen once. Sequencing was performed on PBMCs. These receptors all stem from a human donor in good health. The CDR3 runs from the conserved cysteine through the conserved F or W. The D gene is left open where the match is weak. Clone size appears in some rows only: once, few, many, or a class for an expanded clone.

TGTGCCAGCAGCCCGTTGGGGGGGAACACTGAAGCTTTCTTT CASSPLGGNTEAFF TRBJ1-1 NA TRBV7-2 NA
TGTGCCATCAGTGAGTCGGGGGGTTCCCTCTCCTACGAGCAGTACTTC CAISESGGSLSYEQYF TRBJ2-7 NA TRBV10-3 NA
TGTGCCAGTAGTACCCAGGGGGAGCAGTACTTC CASSTQGEQYF TRBJ2-7 few TRBV19 NA
TGTGCCAGCAGCCCCCGGGGGAGCGGGAGGACCCTCAACAATGAGCAGTTCTTC CASSPRGSGRTLNNEQFF TRBJ2-1 NA TRBV7-9 TRBD2
TGTGCCAGCAGTCCCGTGAACAGGGTCAATCAGCCCCAGCATTTT CASSPVNRVNQPQHF TRBJ1-5 NA TRBV27 NA
TGTGCCAGTATCACGGGACAGGGTGCCGGGGAGCTGTTTTTT CASITGQGAGELFF TRBJ2-2 NA TRBV19 TRBD1
TGTGCCAGCAGCCGACAGGGCTACGAGCAGTACTTC CASSRQGYEQYF TRBJ2-7 few TRBV11-2 TRBD1
TGTGCCAGCAGCTTGGCGCAGGGTTTCGATGAGCAGTTCTTC CASSLAQGFDEQFF TRBJ2-1 NA TRBV5-5 NA
TGTGCCAGCAGTTCCGGGACAGGGGTGTCCGAGCAGTACTTC CASSSGTGVSEQYF TRBJ2-7 NA TRBV27 TRBD1
TGTGCCAGTAGTTCGAGTACTAGCGGGGGAGCCCAAGATACGCAGTATTTT CASSSSTSGGAQDTQYF TRBJ2-3 NA TRBV19 TRBD2
TGTGCCAGCAGTCCGCGGACAGGGGGGACCTACGAGCAGTACTTC CASSPRTGGTYEQYF TRBJ2-7 NA TRBV6-5 TRBD1
TGTGCCAGCAGCTTAGCACTAGGACTAGCGCCCTCGGGGGGCACAGATACGCAGTATTTT CASSLALGLAPSGGTDTQYF TRBJ2-3 NA TRBV7-6 TRBD2
TGTGCCATCAGTGGAGACAGGGCGGATGGCTACACCTTC CAISGDRADGYTF TRBJ1-2 once TRBV10-3 TRBD1
TGTGCCAGTAGTACCGATCTGAGCTCTGGAAACACCATATATTTT CASSTDLSSGNTIYF TRBJ1-3 few TRBV19 NA
TGTGCCAGCAGCTCCTTCTCGGCGGATGAAAAACTGTTTTTT CASSSFSADEKLFF TRBJ1-4 NA TRBV9 NA
TGTGCCACCAGCAGAGTAGCGGGAGGGGGCACAGATACGCAGTATTTT CATSRVAGGGTDTQYF TRBJ2-3 NA TRBV15 TRBD2
TGCGCCAGCGGTCCTACAGGATTTAATTCACCCCTCCACTTT CASGPTGFNSPLHF TRBJ1-6 NA TRBV5-1 NA
TGCGCCAGCAGCCCTCTAGCGGGAGGTGTCAATGAGCAGTTCTTC CASSPLAGGVNEQFF TRBJ2-1 NA TRBV5-1 TRBD2
TGCGCCAGCAGCTTTGGGCAGCGGGATGGCTACACCTTC CASSFGQRDGYTF TRBJ1-2 NA TRBV5-1 NA
TGTGCCAGCAGTGGCCAGGGTTCGCCCCAGCATTTT CASSGQGSPQHF TRBJ1-5 NA TRBV6-1 NA
TGTGCCAGCAGCGGCGGACTAGCGGGAGGACAGTTGGCCTACGAGCAGTACTTC CASSGGLAGGQLAYEQYF TRBJ2-7 NA TRBV2 TRBD2
TGTGCCAGCAGTTACACAGGGTTTGCTGAAGCTTTCTTT CASSYTGFAEAFF TRBJ1-1 NA TRBV6-5 NA
TGTGCCATCAGTGAGTTCGGGGCAGGGGCCTACGAGCAGTACTTC CAISEFGAGAYEQYF TRBJ2-7 NA TRBV10-3 NA
TGCGCCAGCAGCTTGAGGACAGGGGGTGACAATAATGAAAAACTGTTTTTT CASSLRTGGDNNEKLFF TRBJ1-4 few TRBV5-1 TRBD1
TGTGCCAGCAGCCGCAAGCGGGTCGAACCGGATACGCAGTATTTT CASSRKRVEPDTQYF TRBJ2-3 NA TRBV7-8 NA
TGTGCCAGCAGTCGGCCCCGGGACGAGCAGTACTTC CASSRPRDEQYF TRBJ2-7 NA TRBV28 NA
TGTGCCAGCAGTGACTCGAGGACAGGGGACGATAGAACACCCGGGGAGCTGTTTTTT CASSDSRTGDDRTPGELFF TRBJ2-2 NA TRBV6-4 TRBD1
TGCAGCGTTGCCCAGCTAGCCCCCTACAATGAGCAGTTCTTC CSVAQLAPYNEQFF TRBJ2-1 once TRBV29-1 NA
TGTGCCAGCAGTGAATGGCGGGGAGACACCATATATTTT CASSEWRGDTIYF TRBJ1-3 once TRBV25-1 NA
TGTGCCAGCAGTTTATCGAGGGAAGATCAGCCCCAGCATTTT CASSLSREDQPQHF TRBJ1-5 NA TRBV27 NA
TGTGCCAGCAGCGTAGGGGGCGGGGCCGCCTACGAGCAGTACTTC CASSVGGGAAYEQYF TRBJ2-7 NA TRBV9 NA
TGTGCCAGTAGTATAAGGACAGGGGGCACTGAAGCTTTCTTT CASSIRTGGTEAFF TRBJ1-1 NA TRBV19 TRBD1
TGCGCCAGCAGCTTGGATGCGGGAGTAGGGGGTGAGCAGTTCTTC CASSLDAGVGGEQFF TRBJ2-1 NA TRBV5-1 NA
TGTGCCAGTAGTATAGTCGGGGATCTAGCGAAGATGAAGACCCAGTACTTC CASSIVGDLAKMKTQYF TRBJ2-5 NA TRBV19 NA
TGTGCCACCAGCAGAAACAACCTTGGGGCCAACGTCCTGACTTTC CATSRNNLGANVLTF TRBJ2-6 few TRBV15 NA
TGTGCCAGCAGTTTGCCCCCAGGACAGTTTGATCAGCCCCAGCATTTT CASSLPPGQFDQPQHF TRBJ1-5 NA TRBV28 NA